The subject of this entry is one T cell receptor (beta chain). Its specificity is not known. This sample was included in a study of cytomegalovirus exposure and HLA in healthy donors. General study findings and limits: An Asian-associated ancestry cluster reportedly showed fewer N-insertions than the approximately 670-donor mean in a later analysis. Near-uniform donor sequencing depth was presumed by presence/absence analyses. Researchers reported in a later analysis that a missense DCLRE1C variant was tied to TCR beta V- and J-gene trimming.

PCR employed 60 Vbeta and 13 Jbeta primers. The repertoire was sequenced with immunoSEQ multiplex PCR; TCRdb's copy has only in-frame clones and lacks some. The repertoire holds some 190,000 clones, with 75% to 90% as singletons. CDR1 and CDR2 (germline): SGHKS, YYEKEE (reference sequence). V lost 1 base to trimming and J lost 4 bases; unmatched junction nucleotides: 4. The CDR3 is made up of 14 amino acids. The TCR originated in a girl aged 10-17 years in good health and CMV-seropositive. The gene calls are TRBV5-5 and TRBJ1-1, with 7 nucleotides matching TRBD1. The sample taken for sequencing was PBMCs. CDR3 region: CASSLLRGPTEAFF. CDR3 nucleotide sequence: TGTGCCAGCAGCTTGCTAAGGGGGCCCACTGAAGCTTTCTTT.